The T cell receptor beta chain described here comes from a study of molecular identifiers for immune sequencing clone quantification. TCRdb reanalysed the PCR reads using MiXCR and keeps one entry per CDR3 protein. The sample has 250,000 to 400,000 distinct CDR3 sequences; over 20% are singletons. This CDR3 region has 19 residues. Germline CDR1 and CDR2: MNHEY and SMNVEV (reference sequence). The V gene lost 4 bases and the J gene lost 0 bases, with 22 bases spanning the gap. The sequenced material came from naive CD8+ T cells from blood, with Jurkat cell RNA spiked in. Described subset: FACS-sorted CD8+CD4-CCR7+CD45RA+ naive T cells. The chain links TRBV27 to TRBJ2-4; no clear D gene. This sequence was found in a human donor in good health. Some libraries in this study had Jurkat cell RNA spiked in. CDR3 bases: TGTGCCAGCAGTTCTCAGGTCCTTTCTTCCAATTTAGCCAAAAACATTCAGTACTTC. This translates into CASSSQVLSSNLAKNIQYF.